The text below deals with one T cell receptor beta chain. Its antigen remains unidentified. CDR1 is SGHDT and CDR2 is YYEEEE in the germline V gene. The CDR3 has 15 amino acids. Deletions cut 1 base from V and 3 bases from J, with 14 bases between. The entry originates in a study of cytomegalovirus exposure and HLA in healthy donors. Overall study results and limits: Some TCR beta chains (roughly 160 of them) were listed as cytomegalovirus-associated. Reports indicate that TCR beta sequences accurately predicted the HLA-A and HLA-B alleles of most subjects.

The PCR used 60 Vbeta and 13 Jbeta primers. Assay used: immunoSEQ multiplex PCR; TCRdb lists only in-frame clones, some missing. The table has 200,000 or so clones, more than 65% seen once. The rearrangement uses TRBV5-6 and TRBJ2-7; D is unresolved. Sample: PBMCs. This sequence originates from a woman in her 30s in good health and CMV-seropositive. In DNA, the CDR3 is TGTGCCAGCAGCTTGTTGTCCCGGTCAAACTACGAGCAGTACTTC. It is translated as CASSLLSRSNYEQYF.